The 13 T cell receptor beta chains below were found in one sample sequenced in a study of response to subunit inactivated influenza vaccine. TCRdb analysed the RT-PCR reads with MiXCR anew, one entry per CDR3 protein. The sample includes about 540,000 distinct CDR3 sequences, approximately 22% of them seen just once. The data also belong to a second study, concerning T cells expressing NK-cell markers. That study reports: Template switching by 5'RACE with UMIs generated the TCR beta cDNA.

The specimen was CD4+ T cells sorted from PBMCs, collected roughly 12 days after vaccination. These receptors came from a man aged 50-59 years who received an inactivated influenza vaccine.

The CDR3 protein is CASSSPPSTDTQYF. The DNA of the CDR3 is TGTGCCAGCAGTTCCCCTCCTAGCACAGATACGCAGTATTTT. This chain links TRBV27 with TRBJ2-3; no firm D call. Germline V gives CDR1 MNHEY, CDR2 SMNVEV (reference sequence). Trimming removed 4 bases at V and 0 bases at J, with 8 bases between. The CDR3 consists of 14 residues.

This chain links TRBV12-3 or TRBV12-4 with TRBJ1-4, with TRBD1 as a possible D gene (5 bases). Trimming shortened V by 6 bases and J by 2 bases, and 13 bases separated the two germline ends. This CDR3 contains 15 residues. Written as DNA, the CDR3 is TGTGCCAGCAGCATTCCCGGGGGGACTAATGAAAAACTGTTTTTT. It specifies CASSIPGGTNEKLFF.

The chain links TRBV5-5 to TRBJ1-5; a possible D gene is TRBD1 (6 bases). V lost 1 base and J lost 5, with 13 bases in between. CDR1 SGHKS and CDR2 YYEKEE come from the germline V gene (reference sequence). CDR3 size: 15 residues. In DNA, the CDR3 is TGTGCCAGCAGCTTGTGGCAGGGGATCTATCAGCCCCAGCATTTT. Translation: CASSLWQGIYQPQHF.

This clonotype was found many times. V is TRBV29-1 and J is TRBJ2-7, with D perhaps TRBD2 (6 bases). Germline V gene lookup returns CDR1 SQVTM and CDR2 ANQGSEA. The length of the CDR3 is 13 residues. Deletions cut 2 bases from V and 6 bases from J, with 14 bases between. CDR3 sequence: CSVEKEGLGEQYF. The CDR3 bases are TGCAGCGTTGAAAAGGAGGGACTGGGCGAGCAGTACTTC.

The chain is built from TRBV18 and TRBJ2-7, with unresolved D. Germline loops: CDR1 KGHSH, CDR2 LQKENI. The CDR3 is made up of 14 amino acids. V lost 0 bases to trimming and J lost 5 bases, with 11 bases between them. The CDR3 nucleotides are TGTGCCAGCTCACCACCGTATCCCACAAACGAGCAGTACTTC. It specifies CASSPPYPTNEQYF.

This clonotype has a handful of counts. The chain couples TRBV5-1 to TRBJ1-1, with TRBD1 as a possible D gene (5 bases). CDR3 length equals 15 residues. Germline CDR1 SGHRS, CDR2 YFSETQ. The V and J ends lost 2 bases and 2 bases respectively, with 13 bases between them. CDR3 nucleotide sequence: TGCGCCAGCAGCTTAACCGGGACGGGCAACACTGAAGCTTTCTTT. Translated: CASSLTGTGNTEAFF. Based on the CDR3 plus reference TRBV5-1 and TRBJ1-1, the full variable domain is KAGVTQTPRYLIKTRGQQVTLSCSPISGHRSVSWYQQTPGQGLQFLFEYFSETQRNKGNFPGRFSGRQFSNSRSEMNVSTLELGDSALYLCASSLTGTGNTEAFFGQGTRLTVV.

This clonotype was seen only a few times. J is TRBJ2-3 and V is TRBV12-3 or TRBV12-4, with no clear D. Trimming removed 6 bases at V and 0 bases at J, with 13 bases between. The CDR3 covers 15 residues. The CDR3 region has the DNA TGTGCCAGCAGAGAAGAGGTCCATAGCACAGATACGCAGTATTTT. Its protein is CASREEVHSTDTQYF.

The V call is TRBV20-1, the J call TRBJ2-7; maybe TRBD1 (5 bases). Germline V gives CDR1 DFQATT, CDR2 SNEGSKA (reference sequence). V dropped 1 base and J dropped 2 bases, with 12 bases sitting between them. This CDR3 is 14 amino acids long. Written as DNA, the CDR3 is TGCAGTGCTAGAGGGACATTTAAAGCCTACGAGCAGTACTTC. Its translation: CSARGTFKAYEQYF.

This rearrangement joins TRBV12-3 or TRBV12-4 to TRBJ2-1; TRBD1 matches 9 bases. V shed 7 bases and J 4 bases; nucleotides not matched to a gene: 8. CDR3 length: 15 residues. The CDR3 coding sequence is TGTGCCAGCACCGAGGACAGGGGATTATACAATGAGCAGTTCTTC. As protein: CASTEDRGLYNEQFF.

V gene TRBV11-1 combines with J gene TRBJ2-5; 7 positions match TRBD2. J was trimmed by 0 bases and V by 8 bases; bases with no gene match: 9. Germline loops: CDR1 SGHAT, CDR2 FQDESV (reference sequence). The CDR3 extends over 15 amino acids. CDR3 sequence: CASRMGGTYQETQYF. The CDR3 nucleotides are TGTGCCAGCCGGATGGGGGGGACGTACCAAGAGACCCAGTACTTC.

At least ten counts were recorded for this clonotype. This chain links TRBV9 with TRBJ1-3; D ambiguous. In germline, CDR1 is SGDLS, CDR2 YYNGEE. Deletions cut 0 bases from V and 4 bases from J, with 11 bases between. The CDR3 extends over 15 amino acids. CDR3 sequence (DNA): TGTGCCAGCAGCGTAGATGTGCAAGGGGGAAACACCATATATTTT. Protein sequence: CASSVDVQGGNTIYF.

This clonotype was counted between two and nine times. The chain combines TRBV5-1 with TRBJ2-2; 8 bases fit TRBD1. The length of the CDR3 is 15 residues. Germline CDR1 reads SGHRS; CDR2 reads YFSETQ. V gave up 4 bases and J gave up 3 bases; unmatched junction bases: 5. CDR3 sequence (DNA): TGCGCCAGCAGCAGGACAGGGACCCACACCGGGGAGCTGTTTTTT. It translates to CASSRTGTHTGELFF.

This clonotype has only a few counts. The rearrangement uses TRBV12-3 or TRBV12-4 and TRBJ1-5; 8 bases align to TRBD1. The CDR3 totals 16 residues. V lost 5 bases to trimming and J lost 6 bases; unmatched junction nucleotides: 12. This chain's CDR3 is CASSPRGQGHGQPQHF. In nucleotides, the CDR3 is TGTGCCAGCAGTCCTCGAGGACAGGGCCACGGTCAGCCCCAGCATTTT.